The 4 T cell receptor beta chains below come from one sample, sequenced in a study of T cells in Graves' hyperthyroidism and ophthalmopathy (dated by TCRdb to between 2018 and 2020). Library generation was performed with multiplex PCR. The sequencer was an Illumina HiSeq 2000. The TCR beta CDR3 regions were amplified from RNA transcripts. The TCR CDR3 was subjected to a first round of RT-PCR using the HTBI primer set and the Qiagen OneStep RT-PCR kit. TCRdb reworked the public reads: Q25 trimming with fastp, MiXCR clone assembly, productive beta chains retained. Identical CDR3 proteins give one entry, which carries the most common genes and DNA. This sample has 650,000 to 850,000 distinct CDR3 sequences in its table, and around 20% of those were observed once. Jointly, the top ten make up around 15% of the sample. The sample consisted of blood. These receptors originate from a woman between 50 and 59 years old with Graves' hyperthyroidism that later progressed to Graves' ophthalmopathy.

This clonotype has just a few counts. The chain links TRBV6-1 to TRBJ2-2; 9 positions match TRBD1. The V and J ends lost 10 bases and 3 bases, in that order; junction bases with no gene match: 12. CDR3 length: 16 amino acids. Germline CDR1 is MNHNS and CDR2 is SASEGT. DNA of the CDR3: TGTGCCACTCTTACCGCAAGGACAGGGGACACCGGGGAGCTGTTTTTT. Protein product: CATLTARTGDTGELFF.

The chain couples TRBV5-1 to TRBJ2-5, with 10 bases fitting TRBD1. Germline V gene data show CDR1 as SGHRS and CDR2 as YFSETQ. This CDR3 has 15 amino acids. The V and J ends lost 0 bases and 5 bases, in that order; junction bases with no gene match: 4. This chain's CDR3 is CASSLEGQGFETQYF. The CDR3 DNA follows: TGCGCCAGCAGCTTGGAGGGACAGGGGTTTGAGACCCAGTACTTC.

The sample holds a few counts of this clonotype. The chain recombines TRBV19 with TRBJ1-5; perhaps TRBD1 as D (5 bases). This CDR3 has 16 residues. Trimming pared 1 base from V and 0 bases from J, leaving 10 bases between. Germline CDR1 reads LNHDA; CDR2 reads SQIVND (reference sequence). Written as DNA, the CDR3 is TGTGCCAGTAGTATAGTAGGCAGGGCTAGCAATCAGCCCCAGCATTTT. Amino acids: CASSIVGRASNQPQHF.

This clonotype has ten or more counts. Here the CDR3 reads CASSQGLAGGGTDTQYF. In DNA, the CDR3 is TGTGCCAGCAGCCAAGGACTAGCGGGGGGGGGCACAGATACGCAGTATTTT. The chain joins TRBV2 to TRBJ2-3; 15 nucleotides align to TRBD2. The CDR3 is 17 residues long. V shed 6 bases, J shed 1 base, and the junction held 5 bases outside the gene matches. Germline assignment: CDR1 SNHLY and CDR2 FYNNEI.